The rows below give T cell receptor beta chains drawn from one sample of a study of beta chain features in type 1 diabetes. Using immunoSEQ multiplex PCR, the repertoire was profiled, and TCRdb retains in-frame clones only, with some absent. The sample carries about 170,000 clones, around 7.9% recorded once. The specimen sequenced was central memory CD4+ T cells from blood. The receptors derive from a man younger than 35 with type 1 diabetes. Both conserved end residues are part of each CDR3. D genes are given only for firm matches. Size is stated for part of the rows, as once, few or many counts, or as a class when the clone is expanded.

TRBJ2-3 | few | . | TRBV30 | CAWRGLYRAGDTQYF | TGTGCCTGGAGGGGACTATACAGGGCGGGGGATACGCAGTATTTT
TRBJ2-7 | . | . | TRBV19 | CASSIDPSYEQYF | TGTGCCAGTAGTATAGATCCCAGCTACGAGCAGTACTTC
TRBJ1-2 | . | . | TRBV30 | CAWSVGQVGYTF | TGTGCCTGGAGTGTAGGACAAGTGGGCTACACCTTC
TRBJ2-7 | few | TRBD2 | TRBV5-1 | CASSPGGSYEQYF | TGCGCCAGCAGCCCGGGGGGGTCCTACGAGCAGTACTTC
TRBJ2-7 | few | . | TRBV5-1 | CASSLATGSYEQYF | TGCGCCAGCAGCTTGGCCACAGGGAGCTACGAGCAGTACTTC
TRBJ2-3 | few | TRBD2 | TRBV5-1 | CASSRGLAGVTDTQYF | TGCGCCAGCAGCCGGGGACTAGCGGGAGTAACAGATACGCAGTATTTT
TRBJ2-3 | . | . | TRBV7-2 | CASSPDSFSTDTQYF | TGTGCCAGCAGCCCGGACAGCTTTAGCACAGATACGCAGTATTTT
TRBJ2-1 | few | . | TRBV11-2 | CASSPRTAVNEQFF | TGTGCCAGCAGCCCCAGGACAGCGGTCAATGAGCAGTTCTTC
TRBJ2-1 | . | TRBD2 | TRBV5-1 | CASSPEASGEQFF | TGCGCCAGCAGCCCGGAAGCTAGCGGTGAGCAGTTCTTC
TRBJ2-5 | few | . | TRBV28 | CASSPSFGAVETQYF | TGTGCCAGCAGCCCCTCCTTTGGGGCAGTGGAGACCCAGTACTTC
TRBJ2-7 | . | TRBD1 | TRBV19 | CASSIVPGQGRSYEQYF | TGTGCCAGTAGTATAGTACCGGGACAGGGAAGGTCCTACGAGCAGTACTTC
TRBJ2-2 | few | TRBD1 | TRBV5-1 | CASSLEGQVDTGELFF | TGCGCCAGCAGCTTGGAAGGACAGGTAGACACCGGGGAGCTGTTTTTT
TRBJ2-1 | few | TRBD2 | TRBV19 | CASSITGTSGSNEQFF | TGTGCCAGTAGTATCACCGGGACTAGCGGGAGCAATGAGCAGTTCTTC
TRBJ2-3 | many | . | TRBV5-1 | CASSSGSYGTDTQYF | TGCGCCAGCAGCTCCGGGTCCTACGGCACAGATACGCAGTATTTT
TRBJ1-1 | few | . | TRBV15 | CATSRAGSGNTEAFF | TGTGCCACCAGCAGAGCAGGGTCCGGGAACACTGAAGCTTTCTTT
TRBJ2-7 | few | TRBD2 | TRBV29-1 | CSVEVGGDCYF | TGCAGCGTTGAAGTGGGGGGGGACTGCTACTTC
TRBJ2-1 | . | . | TRBV5-4 | CASSETSNEQFF | TGTGCCAGCAGCGAAACTAGCAATGAGCAGTTCTTC
TRBJ1-1 | few | TRBD1 | TRBV13 | CASSLGQGTTEAFF | TGTGCCAGCAGCTTAGGACAGGGGACGACTGAAGCTTTCTTT
TRBJ2-3 | few | . | TRBV18 | CASSPSVGADTQYF | TGTGCCAGCTCACCTTCCGTCGGTGCAGATACGCAGTATTTT
TRBJ1-4 | . | . | TRBV30 | CAWSTGADEKLFF | TGTGCCTGGAGTACTGGGGCGGATGAAAAACTGTTTTTT
TRBJ2-1 | few | . | TRBV14 | CASSQEEAGISSYNEQFF | TGTGCCAGCAGCCAAGAGGAGGCGGGGATAAGCTCCTACAATGAGCAGTTCTTC
TRBJ2-7 | few | TRBD1 | TRBV10-3 | CATRDRGLDEQYF | TGTGCCACCAGGGACAGGGGGCTCGACGAGCAGTACTTC
TRBJ2-3 | . | . | TRBV5-1 | CASSPGVSPNTDTQYF | TGCGCCAGCAGCCCGGGGGTGTCCCCCAACACAGATACGCAGTATTTT
TRBJ2-1 | few | TRBD2 | TRBV6-6 | CASSYPIRAGVEQFF | TGTGCCAGCAGTTACCCCATCAGGGCGGGGGTAGAGCAGTTCTTC
TRBJ2-3 | few | TRBD1 | TRBV7-2 | CASSSQGASTDTQYF | TGTGCCAGCAGCTCACAGGGGGCTAGCACAGATACGCAGTATTTT
TRBJ2-4 | many | . | TRBV5-6 | CASSVRQNIQYF | TGTGCCAGCAGCGTTAGACAGAACATTCAGTACTTC
TRBJ2-2 | . | TRBD1 | TRBV9 | CASSVETGAGTGELFF | TGTGCCAGCAGCGTGGAGACAGGGGCCGGCACCGGGGAGCTGTTTTTT
TRBJ2-3 | few | TRBD2 | TRBV5-1 | CASSLGLAGGDTQYF | TGCGCCAGCAGCTTGGGCCTAGCGGGGGGAGATACGCAGTATTTT
TRBJ1-4 | few | . | TRBV7-9 | CASSPDWGGEKLFF | TGTGCCAGCAGCCCAGATTGGGGGGGCGAAAAACTGTTTTTT